This T cell receptor (beta chain) is from a study of T-cell memory formation after mild COVID-19. TCRalpha and TCRbeta libraries used 5'RACE with constant-segment primers and UMIs. TCRdb recomputed calls from the 5' RACE reads with MiXCR, one row per CDR3 protein. The profile covers about 290,000 distinct CDR3 sequences, with about 15% appearing a single time and about a fifth taken by the ten largest. Whole-study findings and limits: Cross-reactive memory appears to have joined, as suggested by some responding clones showing up in pre-infection memory.

In this sample, this clonotype turned up a few times. Its target is unknown. The CDR3 runs 11 residues. V gave up 4 bases and J gave up 8 bases, with 7 bases separating them. Germline values: CDR1 LGHDT, CDR2 YNNKEL (reference sequence). This TCR was sampled from a man younger than 35 who had mild COVID-19 (a few samples of this study predate the infection). Cell type and time point are not known. Sequenced input: PBMCs or a T cell subset sorted from them (not recorded which). V is TRBV3-1 and J is TRBJ2-3; no clear D gene. The CDR3 DNA is TGTGCCAGCAGCCGCCGCGGTACGCAGTATTTT. Its protein product is CASSRRGTQYF.